Below, one T cell receptor beta chain is given with its context. What it recognizes is unknown. The data were taken from a study of PD-1 blockade in classical Hodgkin lymphoma. General study findings and limits: Reports described newly diagnosed patients as having lower baseline TCR diversity than healthy donors.

All patients relapsed after autologous stem cell transplantation, and brentuximab vedotin exposure varied. Complete response, partial response or progressive disease was each patient's best response. Sequencing was performed with immunoSEQ multiplex PCR; in TCRdb, only in-frame clones are kept and a portion is missing. The sample lists 25,000 to 30,000 clones, roughly 71% occurring once. The CDR3 consists of 12 residues. Between the trimmed V and J ends, which lost 4 bases and 1 base, there was a span of 2 bases. In germline, CDR1 is SGHRS, CDR2 YFSETQ. V is TRBV5-1 and J is TRBJ2-2; no definite D call. This clonotype was sampled from a human donor with classical Hodgkin lymphoma. Sequences were derived from peripheral blood mononuclear cells (PBMCs), sampled before the second cycle of nivolumab. For the CDR3, the DNA is TGCGCCAGCAGCCAGAACACCGGGGAGCTGTTTTTT. Its protein product is CASSQNTGELFF.